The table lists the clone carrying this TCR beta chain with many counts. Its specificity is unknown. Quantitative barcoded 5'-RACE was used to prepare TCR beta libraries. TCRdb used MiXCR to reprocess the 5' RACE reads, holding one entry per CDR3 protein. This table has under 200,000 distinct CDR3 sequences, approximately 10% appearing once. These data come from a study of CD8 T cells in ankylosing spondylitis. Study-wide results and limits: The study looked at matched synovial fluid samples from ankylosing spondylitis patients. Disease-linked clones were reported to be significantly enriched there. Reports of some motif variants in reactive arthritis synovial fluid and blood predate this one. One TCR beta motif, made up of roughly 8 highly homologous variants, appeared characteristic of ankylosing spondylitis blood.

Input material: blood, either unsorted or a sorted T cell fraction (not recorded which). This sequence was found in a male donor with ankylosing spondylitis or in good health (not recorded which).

This CDR3 reads CASSSTGGGSGNTIYF. The CDR3 DNA sequence: TGTGCCAGCAGCTCGACAGGGGGAGGCTCTGGAAACACCATATATTTT. The chain joins TRBV9 to TRBJ1-3; 9 bases are shared with TRBD1. The CDR3 extends over 16 amino acids. Germline loops: CDR1 SGDLS, CDR2 YYNGEE. With V trimmed by 4 bases and J by 0 bases, 5 bases remained unmatched.